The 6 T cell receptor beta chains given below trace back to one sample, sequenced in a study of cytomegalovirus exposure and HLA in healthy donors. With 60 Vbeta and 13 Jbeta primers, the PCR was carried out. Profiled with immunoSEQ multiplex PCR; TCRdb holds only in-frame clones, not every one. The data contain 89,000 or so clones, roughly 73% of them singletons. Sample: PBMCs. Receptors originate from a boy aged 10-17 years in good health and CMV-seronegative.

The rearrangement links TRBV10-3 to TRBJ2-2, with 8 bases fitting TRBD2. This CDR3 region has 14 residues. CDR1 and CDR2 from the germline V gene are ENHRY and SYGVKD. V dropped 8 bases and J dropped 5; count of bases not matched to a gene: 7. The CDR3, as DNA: TGTGCCATCCGCCTAGCGGGCGGTACCGGGGAGCTGTTTTTT. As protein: CAIRLAGGTGELFF.

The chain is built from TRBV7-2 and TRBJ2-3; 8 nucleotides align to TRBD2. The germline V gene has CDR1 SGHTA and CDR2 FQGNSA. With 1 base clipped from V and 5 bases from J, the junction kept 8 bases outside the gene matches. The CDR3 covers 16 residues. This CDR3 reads CASSLVSGGAQDTQYF. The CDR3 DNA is TGTGCCAGCAGCTTAGTCTCCGGGGGGGCCCAAGATACGCAGTATTTT.

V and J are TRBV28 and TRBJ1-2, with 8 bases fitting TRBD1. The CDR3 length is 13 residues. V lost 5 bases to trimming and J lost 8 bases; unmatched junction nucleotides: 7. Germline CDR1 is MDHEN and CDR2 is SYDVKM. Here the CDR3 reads CASSIRGLEGYTF. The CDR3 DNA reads TGTGCCAGCAGTATCAGGGGGCTGGAGGGCTACACCTTC.

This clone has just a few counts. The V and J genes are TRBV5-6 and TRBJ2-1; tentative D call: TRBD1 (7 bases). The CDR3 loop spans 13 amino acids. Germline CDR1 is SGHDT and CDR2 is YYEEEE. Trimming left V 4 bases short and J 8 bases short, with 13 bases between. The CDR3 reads CASSPGGTDEQFF. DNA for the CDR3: TGTGCCAGCAGCCCCGGCGGGACAGATGAGCAGTTCTTC.

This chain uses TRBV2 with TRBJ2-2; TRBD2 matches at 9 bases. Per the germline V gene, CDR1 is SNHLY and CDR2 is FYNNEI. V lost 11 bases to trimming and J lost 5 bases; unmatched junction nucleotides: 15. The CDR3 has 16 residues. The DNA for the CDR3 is TGTGCCGCACGAGGAGGTAGCGGGAGCTCTACCGGGGAGCTGTTTTTT. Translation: CAARGGSGSSTGELFF.

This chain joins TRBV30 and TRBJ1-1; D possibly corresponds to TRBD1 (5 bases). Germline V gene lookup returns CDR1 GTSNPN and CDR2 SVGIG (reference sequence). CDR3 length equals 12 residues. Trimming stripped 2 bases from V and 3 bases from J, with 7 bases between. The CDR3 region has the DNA TGTGCCTGGAGTACAGGTTACACTGAAGCTTTCTTT. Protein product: CAWSTGYTEAFF.